The sequence of this TCR beta chain was determined in a study of beta chain features in type 1 diabetes. J lost 6 bases, V lost 6 bases, and 12 bases had no gene match. Germline assignment: CDR1 SNHLY and CDR2 FYNNEI. This CDR3 region has 15 residues. Sequencing targeted expressed TCRB transcripts, as all isolated RNA had been reverse transcribed. Generated by immunoSEQ multiplex PCR, the TCRdb table keeps only in-frame clones and is missing some. This sample yields fewer than 400,000 clones, of which about a tenth are seen a single time; around 1% belongs to the top ten. This clone was observed a handful of times. Its antigen is unknown. Overall study findings and caveats: All four CD4+ subsets from Type 1 diabetes patients carried moderately but significantly shorter TCRB CDR3s.

Sequenced sample: central memory CD4+ T cells from blood. The sequence came from a man aged 25-45 years with type 1 diabetes. J is TRBJ2-7 and V is TRBV2; 9 bases align to TRBD1. CDR3 loop: CASRYNAATGGEQYF. The CDR3 DNA is TGTGCCAGCAGATACAACGCCGCGACAGGGGGCGAGCAGTACTTC. The full variable domain, with the rest looked up from reference TRBV2 and TRBJ2-7, is EPEVTQTPSHQVTQMGQEVILRCVPISNHLYFYWYRQILGQKVEFLVSFYNNEISEKSEIFDDQFSVERPDGSNFTLKIRSTKLEDSAMYFCASRYNAATGGEQYFGPGTRLTVT.